Below, 26 T cell receptor beta chains from the same sample are listed, as sequenced in a study of siplizumab effects on memory and regulatory T cells. TCRdb keeps only in-frame clones here, not all; method: immunoSEQ multiplex PCR. The sample carries 100,000 to 120,000 clones, around 90% recorded once. Sequencing input: CD4+ T cells sorted from blood. All receptors come from a human donor in good health.

This chain joins TRBV28 and TRBJ1-5; TRBD1 is a possible D gene (6 bases). Trimming removed 4 bases at V and 2 bases at J, with 15 bases between. Germline-derived CDR1 and CDR2 are MDHEN and SYDVKM. CDR3 size: 16 residues. The CDR3, as DNA: TGTGCCAGCAGTTCGCCCACAGGGAAAGGCAATCAGCCCCAGCATTTT. As protein: CASSSPTGKGNQPQHF. Drawing the rest from reference TRBV28 and TRBJ1-5, the complete variable domain is DVKVTQSSRYLVKRTGEKVFLECVQDMDHENMFWYRQDPGLGLRLIYFSYDVKMKEKGDIPEGYSVSREKKERFSLILESASTNQTSMYLCASSSPTGKGNQPQHFGDGTRLSIL.

The J gene is TRBJ1-2, the V gene TRBV7-2; D gene ambiguous. The CDR3 has 14 amino acids. CDR1 and CDR2 from the germline V gene are SGHTA and FQGNSA. Between the trimmed V and J ends, which lost 5 bases and 4 bases, there was a span of 14 bases. CDR3 region: CASSPFDIGYGYTF. The CDR3 DNA reads TGTGCCAGCAGCCCCTTCGACATCGGCTATGGCTACACCTTC.

The chain joins TRBV7-3 to TRBJ2-1; 8 bases fit TRBD2. Germline V gene sequence: CDR1 SGHTA, CDR2 FQGTGA. The CDR3 is 19 residues long. The J segment lost 0 bases and the V segment lost 3 bases, leaving 13 bases of the junction unmatched. As DNA, the CDR3 is TGTGCCAGCAGCTTGGGGCGAGGGAGCGGGGGTTACTCCTACAATGAGCAGTTCTTC. It encodes CASSLGRGSGGYSYNEQFF.

The chain is built from TRBV27 and TRBJ1-2, with 7 positions matching TRBD1. The J segment lost 8 bases and the V segment lost 1 base, leaving 4 bases of the junction unmatched. The germline V gene has CDR1 MNHEY and CDR2 SMNVEV (reference sequence). The CDR3 runs to 13 residues. In DNA, the CDR3 is TGTGCCAGCAGTTTATGGAACAGGGGAGGCTACACCTTC. Protein product: CASSLWNRGGYTF.

This clone was picked up a small number of times. The chain couples TRBV29-1 to TRBJ1-1; D unclear. The germline V gene encodes CDR1 SQVTM and CDR2 ANQGSEA. The CDR3 is 11 residues long. V was cut by 8 bases and J by 2 bases, with 9 bases left in between. The CDR3 protein is CSTSINTEAFF. The CDR3 nucleotides are TGCAGCACATCTATCAACACTGAAGCTTTCTTT.

The chain employs TRBV5-1 and TRBJ1-4; D unresolved. CDR1 SGHRS and CDR2 YFSETQ come from the germline V gene. Deletions cut 0 bases from V and 5 bases from J, with 5 bases between. The CDR3 totals 13 residues. CDR3 DNA sequence: TGCGCCAGCAGCTTGGTAGGGAATGAAAAACTGTTTTTT. It codes for CASSLVGNEKLFF.

The J gene is TRBJ1-1, the V gene TRBV10-3; D is perhaps TRBD1 (5 bases). This CDR3 region has 13 residues. Trimming left V 10 bases short and J 1 base short, with 13 bases between. Germline lookup yields CDR1 ENHRY and CDR2 SYGVKD. The CDR3 DNA sequence: TGTGCCACAACCAGGGTCGAGAACACTGAAGCTTTCTTT. Protein: CATTRVENTEAFF.

This CDR3 is CASSLDSPTSTDTQYF. The DNA for the CDR3 is TGCGCCAGCAGCCTGGACAGTCCGACTAGCACAGATACGCAGTATTTT. The V and J genes are TRBV5-1 and TRBJ2-3; possibly TRBD1 for D (6 bases). In germline, CDR1 is SGHRS, CDR2 YFSETQ. With 4 bases removed from V and 0 bases from J, the gap between germline ends came to 15 bases. The CDR3 is 16 amino acids.

CDR3 sequence: CASSDGGSYNEQFF. CDR3 nucleotides: TGTGCCAGCAGTGACGGGGGTTCCTACAATGAGCAGTTCTTC. V and J are TRBV2 and TRBJ2-1; maybe TRBD2 (6 bases). CDR1 and CDR2 from the germline V gene are SNHLY and FYNNEI. The length of the CDR3 is 14 residues. With 3 bases removed from V and 1 base from J, the gap between germline ends came to 7 bases.

V usage is TRBV29-1 and J usage is TRBJ1-1; tentatively, D is TRBD1 (5 bases). This CDR3 contains 14 residues. Germline lookup yields CDR1 SQVTM and CDR2 ANQGSEA. V shed 7 bases and J shed 1 base, with 16 bases lying between them. This chain's CDR3 is CSARQRLTNTEAFF. As DNA, the CDR3 is TGCAGCGCAAGACAGAGGCTTACGAACACTGAAGCTTTCTTT.

CDR3 sequence reads: CASSPTGYYGYTF. The CDR3 nucleotides are TGTGCCAGCAGCCCGACAGGGTACTATGGCTACACCTTC. The chain is built from TRBV7-2 and TRBJ1-2; 7 positions match TRBD1. CDR1 is SGHTA and CDR2 is FQGNSA in the germline V gene. J was trimmed by 3 bases and V by 5 bases; bases with no gene match: 3. The CDR3 extends over 13 amino acids. The entire variable domain, with the rest obtained from reference TRBV7-2 and TRBJ1-2, is as follows: GAGVSQSPSNKVTEKGKDVELRCDPISGHTALYWYRQSLGQGLEFLIYFQGNSAPDKSGLPSDRFSAERTGGSVSTLTIQRTQQEDSAVYLCASSPTGYYGYTFGSGTRLTVV.

CDR3 bases: TGTGCCAGTAGTATAGCCGACTCGAGCCCCTACAATGAGCAGTTCTTC. Translated, it gives CASSIADSSPYNEQFF. This chain joins TRBV19 and TRBJ2-1; D call uncertain. CDR1 and CDR2 (germline): LNHDA, SQIVND (reference sequence). The V end lost 1 base, the J end lost 2 bases, and 12 bases lay between the germline ends. CDR3 length: 16 amino acids.

The rearrangement joins TRBV19 to TRBJ1-2, with D possibly TRBD1 on 6 matching bases. Germline loops: CDR1 LNHDA, CDR2 SQIVND (reference sequence). This CDR3 has 15 residues. With 9 bases removed from V and 4 bases from J, the gap between germline ends came to 21 bases. The CDR3 sequence is CASLVREAGAYGYTF. CDR3 bases: TGTGCCAGCCTCGTCAGGGAGGCAGGGGCCTATGGCTACACCTTC.

The V call is TRBV2, the J call TRBJ2-7; D is undetermined. V lost 1 base and J lost 2, with 6 bases in between. Germline-derived CDR1 and CDR2 are SNHLY and FYNNEI. The CDR3 consists of 13 residues. The CDR3 is CASSEETPYEQYF. DNA for the CDR3: TGTGCCAGCAGTGAAGAGACACCCTACGAGCAGTACTTC.

V gene TRBV5-6 combines with J gene TRBJ2-5, with TRBD1 matching 7 bases. Germline values: CDR1 SGHDT, CDR2 YYEEEE. The CDR3 has 14 residues. The trim removed 6 bases at V and 5 bases at J, leaving 10 bases unmatched. CDR3 protein: CASTLQGNSETQYF. The CDR3 nucleotides read TGTGCCAGCACCTTACAGGGGAATTCGGAGACCCAGTACTTC.

This sequence joins TRBV19 and TRBJ1-4; possibly TRBD1 for D (5 bases). CDR3 size: 16 residues. Germline assignment: CDR1 LNHDA and CDR2 SQIVND (reference sequence). V dropped 1 base and J dropped 6 bases, with 15 bases sitting between them. The CDR3 spells CASSIGWGPADEKLFF. Here the CDR3 DNA reads TGTGCCAGTAGTATAGGATGGGGACCGGCCGATGAAAAACTGTTTTTT.

This clone was observed a single time. This chain joins TRBV6-6 and TRBJ2-1; 11 nucleotides align to TRBD2. CDR1 is MNHNY, CDR2 SVGAGI, per germline (reference sequence). J was trimmed by 6 bases and V by 0 bases; bases with no gene match: 4. CDR3 length equals 16 residues. CDR3 DNA sequence: TGTGCCAGCAGTTACTCCGGACTAGCGGGTTCCAATGAGCAGTTCTTC. Amino acids: CASSYSGLAGSNEQFF.

The J gene is TRBJ2-1, the V gene TRBV2; 7 positions match TRBD1. Germline CDR1 is SNHLY and CDR2 is FYNNEI. This CDR3 has 12 amino acids. J was trimmed by 7 bases and V by 3 bases; bases with no gene match: 0. CDR3 region: CASSEGQNEQFF. DNA of the CDR3: TGTGCCAGCAGTGAGGGACAGAATGAGCAGTTCTTC.

The CDR3 bases are TGTGCCAGCAGTTACTCGCCCACGGGAGGATACACCATATATTTT. Translating it yields CASSYSPTGGYTIYF. V gene TRBV6-5 combines with J gene TRBJ1-3; D call uncertain. The CDR3 has 15 amino acids. From germline, CDR1 is MNHEY and CDR2 SVGAGI. V lost 0 bases and J lost 8, with 14 bases in between.

The chain has TRBV19 and TRBJ1-2; no reliable D call. The CDR3 covers 16 residues. Germline loops: CDR1 LNHDA, CDR2 SQIVND (reference sequence). The ends were cut back, 3 bases at V and 2 bases at J, with 16 bases in the middle. DNA for the CDR3: TGTGCCAGTAGTATCCCCCTCTCGGACGGAAACTATGGCTACACCTTC. Its protein is CASSIPLSDGNYGYTF. The complete variable domain, with remaining parts taken from reference TRBV19 and TRBJ1-2, reads DGGITQSPKYLFRKEGQNVTLSCEQNLNHDAMYWYRQDPGQGLRLIYYSQIVNDFQKGDIAEGYSVSREKKESFPLTVTSAQKNPTAFYLCASSIPLSDGNYGYTFGSGTRLTVV.

The chain joins TRBV7-2 to TRBJ1-1; 10 nucleotides align to TRBD1. The CDR3 sequence is 14 residues long. Germline CDR1 is SGHTA and CDR2 is FQGNSA. J was trimmed by 4 bases and V by 5 bases; bases with no gene match: 4. The CDR3 sequence: CASSPGQGSTEAFF. The DNA for the CDR3 is TGTGCCAGCAGCCCGGGACAGGGGAGCACTGAAGCTTTCTTT.

The V call is TRBV6-4, the J call TRBJ2-1; D is possibly TRBD1 (8 bases). This CDR3 region has 14 residues. V lost 3 bases, J lost 4 bases, and 10 bases lay in between. The germline V gene has CDR1 MRHNA and CDR2 SNTAGT. The CDR3 loop is CASSEQGGYNEQFF. In DNA, the CDR3 is TGTGCCAGCAGTGAACAGGGGGGGTACAATGAGCAGTTCTTC.

The chain carries TRBV7-2 and TRBJ1-1; no reliable D call. Trimming cost V 5 bases and J 0 bases, with 13 bases left between them. The CDR3 contains 15 residues. CDR1 is SGHTA and CDR2 is FQGNSA in the germline V gene. The CDR3 coding sequence is TGTGCCAGCAGCCGGGCAAGGAACATGAACACTGAAGCTTTCTTT. This encodes CASSRARNMNTEAFF.

J is TRBJ2-3 and V is TRBV5-4, with TRBD2 as a possible D gene (6 bases). The V and J ends lost 4 bases and 4 bases respectively, with 16 bases between them. CDR3 length equals 15 residues. Per the germline V gene, CDR1 is SGHNT and CDR2 is YYREEE (reference sequence). The CDR3 DNA follows: TGTGCCAGCAGCCAGACCCTGTCGGGGGCAGATACGCAGTATTTT. Translated, it gives CASSQTLSGADTQYF.

J is TRBJ2-2 and V is TRBV10-1, with D tentatively TRBD1 (6 bases). V lost 10 bases, J lost 3 bases, and 21 bases lay in between. The CDR3 consists of 16 residues. Per the germline V gene, CDR1 is WNHNN and CDR2 is SYGVQD (reference sequence). The CDR3 bases are TGCGCCATCGAGCCGAGCCAGGGGAGCTACACCGGGGAGCTGTTTTTT. This encodes CAIEPSQGSYTGELFF.

The CDR3 reads CSVALTVNTEAFF. CDR3 DNA sequence: TGCAGCGTTGCCCTGACAGTGAACACTGAAGCTTTCTTT. The chain uses TRBV29-1 and TRBJ1-1; tentative D call: TRBD1 (5 bases). Trimming cost V 4 bases and J 0 bases, with 9 bases left between them. Germline CDR1 SQVTM, CDR2 ANQGSEA. The CDR3 extends over 13 amino acids.